This TCR beta chain was identified during a study of blood T cell repertoires in COVID-19 (dated by TCRdb to the early 2020s). A note on the overall study: Samples covering the acute and convalescent phases of COVID-19 were provided by collaborators in the United States, Italy and Spain. The material from the prospective study consisted of cDNA or gDNA derived from T cells, B-cell-depleted T cells, or PBMCs. The dataset comprised deeply sampled blood TCRbeta repertoires from subjects exposed to, actively infected with, or recovered from COVID-19. The repertoires were made available in a free public database intended to serve as a resource for research on the immune response to SARS-CoV-2. Samples came from the ongoing ImmuneRACE study (first 160 participants) plus 1,254 subjects from 6 global collaborators. The sample metadata nearly always contained a de-identified subject ID, COVID-19 status, age in years and sex. Where HLA class I and class II types were available, the types were taken from metadata supplied by the sample provider, not from assay-based typing. General conclusions and limits of the study: Clinical and demographic metadata were provided uncurated, with the amount varying by source and participant.

Notes on this clone: Its antigen remains undetermined. Base qualities are not provided; no much larger clone lies one nucleotide away.

TCRbeta CDR3 regions were amplified from genomic DNA by means of the immunoSEQ Assay, a bias-controlled multiplex PCR. Per the original workflow: The number of nucleated cells in each sample was estimated by amplification of reference gene primers within the assay. Sequence reads were collapsed and filtered to measure the absolute abundance of every unique TCRbeta CDR3 rearrangement. For each sample, productive Simpson clonality was calculated as the square root of Simpson's diversity index over productive rearrangements. TCRdb provides this immuneACCESS table in a form limited to in-frame rearrangements. Some clones are lacking; in checked studies, under half of them reflect an unresolved V gene, and why the rest are absent is not known. V and J calls and clone size follow that table, whereas D and trimming were derived from the DNA. Counted in this sample were approximately 100,000 clones; approximately 88% of them appeared once. The ten largest account for around 3.8% of the sample.

The germline V gene yields MDHEN for CDR1 and SYDVKM for CDR2. Reading from cysteine to phenylalanine, the CDR3 counts 11 amino acids. Kept here is only the CDR3 DNA, which spans 33 bases and is read in frame from base 1. V is cut by 6 bases and J by 4 bases, and the space between the germline ends is 6 bases. Whole blood was collected in K2EDTA tubes by collaborating institutions according to the institutions' own protocols. Collaborator samples were shipped for TCRbeta analysis as frozen whole blood, isolated PBMCs, or DNA extracted from either sample type. The specimen was peripheral blood. This TCR was sampled from a woman aged 55-70 years with acute or convalescent COVID-19. The chain employs TRBV28 and TRBJ1-1; no D gene is confidently identified. The DNA sequence follows: TGTGCCAGCAGCCTCCCCACTGAAGCTTTCTTT. It encodes CASSLPTEAFF.